The present T cell receptor (beta chain) was sequenced within a study of T cell responses to AZD1222 COVID-19 vaccine. Regarding the study as a whole: Only a handful of AZD1222 recipients were seropositive at baseline.

The data were produced by immunoSEQ multiplex PCR, yet TCRdb's version contains in-frame clones alone and is incomplete. The sample shows 100,000 to 150,000 clones, around 86% of them seen only once. This clone is a singleton in its sample. Antigen specificity is unknown. The starting material was peripheral blood, obtained on day 0 of AZD1222 vaccination. This clonotype was obtained from an adult in good health.

CDR3 coding DNA: TGTGCTAGTGGTCTCAACAGGGTTGGGGTAACAGGTCAGCCCCAGCATTTT. The encoded protein is CASGLNRVGVTGQPQHF. The rearrangement links TRBV12-5 to TRBJ1-5, with D possibly being TRBD1 (6 bases). This CDR3 is built from 17 residues. With 5 bases removed from V and 6 bases from J, the gap between germline ends came to 23 bases. Germline assignment: CDR1 LGHNT and CDR2 FRNRAP.